What follows are 3 T cell receptor beta chains derived from one specimen sequenced in a study of post-analysis software for immune sequencing data. Study outcomes and limitations: The five TRBV segments detected at higher frequency in patients than in controls included TRBV5-6, TRBV5-1 and TRBV20-1.

Built from TCR beta cDNA, the libraries had unique molecular identifiers in them. A single record per CDR3 protein comes from TCRdb applying MiXCR to the PCR reads. The repertoire holds approximately 660,000 distinct CDR3 sequences, with 55% to 70% as singletons. Their specific antigens are unknown. Sequencing used blood. The receptors were sampled from a girl aged 2 to 9 with multiple sclerosis.

The chain has TRBV29-1 and TRBJ2-7, with D tentatively TRBD2 (6 bases). Germline V gives CDR1 SQVTM, CDR2 ANQGSEA. The V end lost 4 bases, the J end lost 3 bases, and 25 bases lay between the germline ends. This CDR3 region has 17 residues. For the CDR3, the DNA is TGCAGCGTTGTTCGCCGGGGGTCCGGGTCGCGAAACTACGAGCAGTACTTC. This translates into CSVVRRGSGSRNYEQYF.

V is TRBV9 and J is TRBJ2-6, with TRBD1 matching 9 bases. The CDR3 extends over 16 amino acids. The J segment lost 2 bases and the V segment lost 2 bases, leaving 2 bases of the junction unmatched. Germline CDR1 is SGDLS and CDR2 is YYNGEE. CDR3 DNA: TGTGCCAGCAGCGTTAGACAGGGGGCTGGGGCCAACGTCCTGACTTTC. This codes for CASSVRQGAGANVLTF.

On this clonotype: The junction shows a germline mismatch at one end, possibly a read error. J is TRBJ2-1 and V is TRBV7-9, with D maybe TRBD2 (5 bases). Germline CDR1 reads SEHNR; CDR2 reads FQNEAQ (reference sequence). CDR3 size: 14 residues. CDR3 sequence (DNA): TGTCCCAGCAGCTTAAGGGAGACACGGAATGAGCAGTTCTTC. Protein sequence: CPSSLRETRNEQFF.